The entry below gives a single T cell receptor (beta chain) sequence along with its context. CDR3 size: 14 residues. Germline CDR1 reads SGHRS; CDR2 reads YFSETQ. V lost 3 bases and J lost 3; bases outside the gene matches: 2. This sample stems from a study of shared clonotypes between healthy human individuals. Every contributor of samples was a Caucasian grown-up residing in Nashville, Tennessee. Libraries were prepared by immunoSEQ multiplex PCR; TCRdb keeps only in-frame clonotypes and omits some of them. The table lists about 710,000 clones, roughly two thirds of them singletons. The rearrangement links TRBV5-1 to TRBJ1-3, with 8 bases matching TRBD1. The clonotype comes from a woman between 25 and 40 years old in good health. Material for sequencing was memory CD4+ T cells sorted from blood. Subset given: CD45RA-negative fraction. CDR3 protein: CASSSGGVGNTIYF. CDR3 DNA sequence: TGCGCCAGCAGCTCAGGGGGCGTTGGAAACACCATATATTTT.